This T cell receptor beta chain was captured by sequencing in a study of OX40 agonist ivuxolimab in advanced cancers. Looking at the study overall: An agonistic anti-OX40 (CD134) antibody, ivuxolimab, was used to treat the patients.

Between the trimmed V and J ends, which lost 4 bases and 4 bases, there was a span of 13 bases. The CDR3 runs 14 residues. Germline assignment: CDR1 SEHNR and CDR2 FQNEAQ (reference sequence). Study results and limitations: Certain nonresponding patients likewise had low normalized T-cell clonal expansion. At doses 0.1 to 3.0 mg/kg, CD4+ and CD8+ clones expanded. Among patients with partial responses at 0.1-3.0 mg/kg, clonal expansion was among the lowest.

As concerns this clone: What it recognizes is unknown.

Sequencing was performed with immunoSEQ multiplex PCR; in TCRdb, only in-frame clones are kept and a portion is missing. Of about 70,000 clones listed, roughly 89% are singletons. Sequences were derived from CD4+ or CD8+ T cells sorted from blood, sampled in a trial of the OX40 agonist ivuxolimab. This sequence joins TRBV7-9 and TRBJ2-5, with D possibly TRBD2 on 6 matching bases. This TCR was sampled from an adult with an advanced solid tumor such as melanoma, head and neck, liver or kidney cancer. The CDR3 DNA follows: TGTGCCAGCAGCTCCCGAACGGAGGGAGAGACCCAGTACTTC. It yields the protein CASSSRTEGETQYF.